The 29 T cell receptor beta chains reported below all come from one sample, sequenced in a study of blood T cells in healthy people across ages. Next came a second PCR, run for about 7 to 12 cycles, which used a sample-barcoded 5' primer along with a J-beta primer mix. TCRdb ran MiXCR on the 5' RACE reads and lists one entry per CDR3 protein. Counted here are 600,000 to 900,000 distinct CDR3 sequences, 25% to 30% occurring once; the ten biggest clones make up less than 3.5%. These data were also filed under a second study, of T cells of mothers and their children.

Source material: blood. These receptors came from a boy younger than 18 in good health.

The rearrangement joins TRBV29-1 to TRBJ2-5; D may correspond to TRBD1 or TRBD2 (5 bases each). CDR3 length: 12 residues. Germline V gene sequence: CDR1 SQVTM, CDR2 ANQGSEA. Trimming stripped 7 bases from V and 2 bases from J, with 11 bases between. The CDR3 region is CSAGTSQETQYF. The CDR3 nucleotides read TGCAGCGCGGGGACCTCTCAAGAGACCCAGTACTTC. The complete variable domain, with remaining parts taken from reference TRBV29-1 and TRBJ2-5, reads SAVISQKPSRDICQRGTSLTIQCQVDSQVTMMFWYRQQPGQSLTLIATANQGSEATYESGFVIDKFPISRPNLTFSTLTVSNMSPEDSSIYLCSAGTSQETQYFGPGTRLLVL.

This clonotype has at least ten counts. V gene TRBV7-9 combines with J gene TRBJ2-1; 7 bases line up with TRBD1. Per the germline V gene, CDR1 is SEHNR and CDR2 is FQNEAQ (reference sequence). The ends lost 5 bases at V and 2 bases at J; junction bases unmatched: 6. The CDR3 runs to 15 residues. CDR3 bases: TGTGCCAGCAGCATACGACAGGGTCCCTACAATGAGCAGTTCTTC. It specifies CASSIRQGPYNEQFF.

In this sample, this clonotype turned up many times. The chain carries TRBV2 and TRBJ1-2; 9 bases match TRBD1. This CDR3 spans 17 amino acids. The ends lost 3 bases at V and 0 bases at J; junction bases unmatched: 8. Germline V gives CDR1 SNHLY, CDR2 FYNNEI. The CDR3 DNA reads as TGTGCCAGCAGTGAGGGACAGGGATTTGCTGCTAACTATGGCTACACCTTC. The encoded protein is CASSEGQGFAANYGYTF.

The chain joins TRBV12-5 to TRBJ2-5; D gene unclear. The J call could be wrong; TRBJ2-7 is a better fit for the DNA end. This CDR3 is 14 amino acids long. The germline gives CDR1 LGHNT, CDR2 FRNRAP. The CDR3 region is CASGLVGPSYEQYF. The CDR3 nucleotides read TGTGCTAGTGGTTTGGTGGGTCCCTCCTACGAGCAGTACTTC.

The chain carries TRBV10-2 and TRBJ2-7, with 8 bases identical to TRBD2. CDR1 WSHSY and CDR2 SAAADI come from the germline V gene. The CDR3 is made up of 15 amino acids. Losses at the gene ends were 3 bases for V and 4 bases for J; bases not matched to a gene: 8. CDR3 residues: CASSEGSSGGYEQYF. The CDR3 nucleotides read TGCGCCAGCAGTGAAGGATCGAGCGGGGGATACGAGCAGTACTTC.

This clonotype was counted between two and nine times. The CDR3: CSVAHRLKDGYTF. For the CDR3, the DNA is TGCAGCGTTGCCCACCGCCTCAAGGACGGCTACACCTTC. The chain recombines TRBV29-1 with TRBJ1-2; D is uncertain. CDR1 is SQVTM, CDR2 ANQGSEA, per germline. The CDR3 covers 13 residues. Trimming cost V 4 bases and J 8 bases, with 17 bases left between them.

This clonotype was counted only a few times. The V call is TRBV9, the J call TRBJ2-1, with 7 bases matching TRBD2. The CDR3 extends over 15 amino acids. Trimming at V came to 3 bases and at J to 3 bases, leaving 6 bases not matched to a gene. Germline V gene lookup returns CDR1 SGDLS and CDR2 YYNGEE. The CDR3 DNA sequence: TGTGCCAGCAGCGGACCTAGCGGAATCTACAATGAGCAGTTCTTC. Translation gives CASSGPSGIYNEQFF.

Only a few counts were recorded for this clonotype. This chain joins TRBV6-6 and TRBJ2-7; D is perhaps TRBD1 (6 bases). Per germline, CDR1 MNHNY and CDR2 SVGAGI (reference sequence). The CDR3 is made up of 15 amino acids. The V end was cut by 7 bases, the J end by 6 bases, with 22 bases between. In nucleotides, the CDR3 is TGTGCCAGCACCATCACAGGGTTGGCGACGTCCGAGCAGTACTTC. This sequence encodes CASTITGLATSEQYF.

There are a few counts of this clonotype. The chain uses TRBV20-1 and TRBJ1-4; no definite D call. V gave up 6 bases and J gave up 8 bases, with 19 bases separating them. The CDR3 covers 14 residues. Germline lookup yields CDR1 DFQATT and CDR2 SNEGSKA (reference sequence). Written as DNA, the CDR3 is TGCAGTGCCCTAGGTCACGAGATCGTAGAAAAACTGTTTTTT. Amino acid sequence: CSALGHEIVEKLFF.

This clonotype was seen at least ten times. This chain links TRBV25-1 with TRBJ2-3; D might be TRBD2 (6 bases). The CDR3 runs 12 residues. CDR1 MGHDK and CDR2 SYGVNS come from the germline V gene. The CDR3 region has the DNA TGTGCGAGCGGAGGGCCCACAGATACGCAGTATTTT. Protein product: CASGGPTDTQYF.

In this sample, this clonotype turned up a few times. The chain combines TRBV5-1 with TRBJ2-5, with 10 positions matching TRBD1. Germline V lookup: CDR1 SGHRS, CDR2 YFSETQ. V dropped 4 bases and J dropped 5; count of bases not matched to a gene: 11. The CDR3 spans 16 residues. CDR3 nucleotides: TGCGCCAGCAGCCCCGAACCGGGACAGGGGCATGAGACCCAGTACTTC. Translating it yields CASSPEPGQGHETQYF.

This clonotype was detected a few times. CDR3 nucleotide sequence: TGTGCCATCAGGGGGGGAAGAGGCAGGAATGAGCAGTTCTTC. Translating gives CAIRGGRGRNEQFF. The chain employs TRBV10-3 and TRBJ2-1; a weak D match, TRBD2 (6 bases). Per germline, CDR1 ENHRY and CDR2 SYGVKD. There are 14 residues in the CDR3. V lost 6 bases and J 7 bases, leaving 16 bases between the germline ends.

The chain recombines TRBV5-1 with TRBJ2-5, with 11 bases that match TRBD2. The J call may be faulty, since TRBJ2-7 better matches the DNA end. This CDR3 is built from 17 residues. Per germline, CDR1 SGHRS and CDR2 YFSETQ. CDR3 amino acids: CASSLLASGGSSYEQYF. The CDR3 coding sequence is TGCGCCAGCAGCTTGTTGGCTAGCGGGGGGTCCTCCTACGAGCAGTACTTC.

The V gene is TRBV29-1, the J gene TRBJ2-1; 11 positions match TRBD2. The CDR3 consists of 18 residues. The V and J ends lost 6 bases and 0 bases, in that order; junction bases with no gene match: 13. Germline CDR1 SQVTM, CDR2 ANQGSEA. CDR3 amino acids: CSVGVVSGRADSYNEQFF. CDR3 sequence (DNA): TGCAGCGTGGGGGTAGTTAGCGGGAGGGCCGACTCCTACAATGAGCAGTTCTTC.

The J gene is TRBJ2-5, the V gene TRBV11-2; 12 bases match TRBD2. With V trimmed by 5 bases and J by 5 bases, 12 bases remained unmatched. The CDR3 totals 17 residues. Germline CDR1 SGHAT, CDR2 FQNNGV. The CDR3 DNA follows: TGTGCCAGCAGCGGGATGACTAGCGGGGGCCTGGGTGAGACCCAGTACTTC. Protein product: CASSGMTSGGLGETQYF.

A few counts support this clonotype. CDR3 nucleotides: TGTGCCAGCCGACGCGTTAATAACTATGGCTACACCTTC. Its protein is CASRRVNNYGYTF. This chain links TRBV12-3 or TRBV12-4 with TRBJ1-2; D remains ambiguous. The V end was cut by 8 bases, the J end by 1 base, with 11 bases between. This CDR3 is 13 amino acids long.

With regard to this clonotype: At one end, the junction sequence differs from germline, possibly due to a read error. The rearrangement links TRBV5-1 to TRBJ2-1; D not certain. Germline CDR1 is SGHRS and CDR2 is YFSETQ. CDR3 size: 13 residues. The CDR3 region is CASSWAAYNGQFF. The CDR3 region has the DNA TGCGCCAGCAGCTGGGCCGCCTACAATGGGCAGTTCTTC.

V is TRBV20-1 and J is TRBJ2-1; TRBD2 matches at 9 bases. V dropped 5 bases and J dropped 0; count of bases not matched to a gene: 11. CDR1 is DFQATT, CDR2 SNEGSKA, per germline (reference sequence). The CDR3 sequence is 17 residues long. The CDR3 sequence: CSAPTGLATSSYNEQFF. The CDR3 nucleotides read TGCAGTGCTCCTACGGGACTAGCTACGAGCTCCTACAATGAGCAGTTCTTC.

The chain carries TRBV2 and TRBJ2-3; 16 bases line up with TRBD2. J was trimmed by 3 bases and V by 2 bases; bases with no gene match: 5. CDR1 and CDR2 from the germline V gene are SNHLY and FYNNEI. The length of the CDR3 is 18 residues. The DNA of the CDR3 is TGTGCCAGCAGTGAATTGGGGACTAGCGGGGGGGCGACAGATACGCAGTATTTT. It is translated as CASSELGTSGGATDTQYF.

This clonotype was detected only a few times. The rearrangement uses TRBV20-1 and TRBJ2-1, with D possibly being TRBD1 or TRBD2 (5 bases each). Germline V gene sequence: CDR1 DFQATT, CDR2 SNEGSKA (reference sequence). CDR3 length: 14 residues. V was shortened by 6 bases and J by 0 bases, with 12 bases between the two germline ends. DNA of the CDR3: TGCAGTGCAGGGGAGCCACTCTCCTACAATGAGCAGTTCTTC. Encoded protein: CSAGEPLSYNEQFF.

The V gene is TRBV28, the J gene TRBJ2-7; 7 positions match TRBD1. Germline CDR1 is MDHEN and CDR2 is SYDVKM. This CDR3 spans 14 amino acids. Trimming at V came to 5 bases and at J to 3 bases, leaving 7 bases not matched to a gene. The DNA of the CDR3 is TGTGCCAGCAGTACTCGGGACAGCTACTACGAGCAGTACTTC. Translating gives CASSTRDSYYEQYF.

The rearrangement links TRBV4-1 to TRBJ2-5; D is perhaps TRBD2 (6 bases). Trimming removed 0 bases from V and 9 bases from J, with 11 bases in between. This CDR3 contains 13 residues. Germline V gene sequence: CDR1 MGHRA, CDR2 YSYEKL. This CDR3 reads CASSQDGTPAQYF. CDR3 DNA sequence: TGCGCCAGCAGCCAAGATGGGACTCCTGCCCAGTACTTC.

As for this clonotype: As the CDR3 is not closed by the conserved phenylalanine or tryptophan, this likely results from a read error. The chain couples TRBV7-9 to TRBJ1-1; D possibly corresponds to TRBD1 (6 bases). CDR3 length: 15 residues. Trimming removed 8 bases at V and 0 bases at J, with 16 bases between. Germline CDR1 and CDR2: SEHNR and FQNEAQ (reference sequence). The CDR3 sequence is CASVSKGGMNTEAFS. The CDR3 nucleotides read TGTGCCAGCGTGTCAAAGGGGGGGATGAACACTGAAGCTTTCTCT.

J is TRBJ2-3 and V is TRBV24-1; D ambiguous. Germline V gene data show CDR1 as KGHDR and CDR2 as SFDVKD. V was shortened by 5 bases and J by 2 bases, with 16 bases between the two germline ends. This CDR3 region has 16 residues. CDR3 residues: CATSVPTAPTTDTQYF. The CDR3 DNA reads as TGTGCCACCAGTGTTCCGACTGCTCCTACCACAGATACGCAGTATTTT.

The chain is built from TRBV11-2 and TRBJ2-3; 9 nucleotides agree with TRBD2. CDR1 and CDR2 from the germline V gene are SGHAT and FQNNGV. This CDR3 has 15 residues. The V gene end was trimmed by 2 bases and the J gene end by 5 bases; junction bases not matched to a gene: 5. The CDR3 bases are TGTGCCAGCAGCTTACCGCGGGGGGGCGGAGATACGCAGTATTTT. Residues: CASSLPRGGGDTQYF.

V is TRBV12-3 or TRBV12-4 and J is TRBJ2-1; 11 nucleotides line up with TRBD2. V lost 6 bases and J lost 2; bases outside the gene matches: 3. The CDR3 has 15 residues. CDR3 DNA sequence: TGTGCCAGCAGGACGGGACTAGCGGCCTACAATGAGCAGTTCTTC. Translating it yields CASRTGLAAYNEQFF.

This clonotype showed up just a few times. The J gene is TRBJ1-2, the V gene TRBV12-3 or TRBV12-4; 7 bases fit TRBD1. The junction had 8 bases not matched to a gene; V was cut back by 6 bases and J by 7 bases. This CDR3 spans 13 amino acids. The CDR3 bases are TGTGCCAGCAGAGAACAGGGGATAGGTGGCTACACCTTC. Amino acids: CASREQGIGGYTF.

Here the CDR3 reads CSARGTAVLYEQYF. CDR3 DNA sequence: TGCAGTGCTAGAGGGACAGCTGTTCTCTACGAGCAGTACTTC. The genes are TRBV20-1 and TRBJ2-7; weak D call: TRBD1 (6 bases). The ends were cut back, 1 base at V and 3 bases at J, with 13 bases in the middle. Per the germline V gene, CDR1 is DFQATT and CDR2 is SNEGSKA (reference sequence). The CDR3 has 14 amino acids.

This clonotype was counted many times. An end of the junction does not agree with germline; a read error may underlie this. V gene TRBV5-1 combines with J gene TRBJ2-7, with D perhaps matching TRBD1 or TRBD2 (5 bases each). Looked up from germline, CDR1 is SGHRS and CDR2 is YFSETQ. The CDR3 covers 13 residues. Written as DNA, the CDR3 is TGTGCCAGCAGCTTAGAGGGGCCCTACGAGCAGTACTTC. Its translation: CASSLEGPYEQYF. The full variable domain, in which reference TRBV5-1 and TRBJ2-7 provide the parts outside the CDR3, is KAGVTQTPRYLIKTRGQQVTLSCSPISGHRSVSWYQQTPGQGLQFLFEYFSETQRNKGNFPGRFSGRQFSNSRSEMNVSTLELGDSALYLCASSLEGPYEQYFGPGTRLTVT.